Each of the 13 T cell receptor beta chains below was sequenced from the same sample in a study of shared clonotypes between healthy human individuals. Some clones are missing from TCRdb's copy, which holds only in-frame ones; the method was immunoSEQ multiplex PCR. The sample shows around 1.5 million clones, approximately 98% of them seen only once. The sample comprised naive CD4+ T cells sorted from blood. Stated subset: CD45RA+ positively selected. These receptor sequences come from a man aged 30-40 years in good health.

The chain recombines TRBV11-2 with TRBJ2-7, with 8 bases lining up with TRBD1. The CDR3 has 16 amino acids. V shed 1 base, J shed 3 bases, and the junction held 8 bases outside the gene matches. Germline V lookup: CDR1 SGHAT, CDR2 FQNNGV. The CDR3 region has the DNA TGTGCCAGCAGCTTAGTATTGCGCAGGGGGCTCTACGAGCAGTACTTC. This encodes CASSLVLRRGLYEQYF.

The gene calls are TRBV14 and TRBJ2-3, with D maybe TRBD2 (6 bases). The CDR3 loop spans 15 amino acids. Trimming removed 3 bases from V and 1 base from J, with 11 bases in between. From germline, CDR1 is SGHDN and CDR2 FVKESK. The DNA of the CDR3 is TGTGCCAGCAGCCATGGAGGGAGTGGCACAGATACGCAGTATTTT. Amino acids: CASSHGGSGTDTQYF. Complete variable domain (other parts from reference TRBV14 and TRBJ2-3): EAGVTQFPSHSVIEKGQTVTLRCDPISGHDNLYWYRRVMGKEIKFLLHFVKESKQDESGMPNNRFLAERTGGTYSTLKVQPAELEDSGVYFCASSHGGSGTDTQYFGPGTRLTVL.

The CDR3 DNA sequence: TGTGCCAGCTCACCAATCCCGGGATCCTTGCAAGAGACCCAGTACTTC. Translated, it gives CASSPIPGSLQETQYF. V and J are TRBV18 and TRBJ2-5; D may be TRBD2 (5 bases). The CDR3 is made up of 16 amino acids. The germline V and J ends were trimmed by 2 bases and 2 bases, with 15 bases remaining between them. CDR1 and CDR2 (germline): KGHSH, LQKENI.

The rearrangement links TRBV9 to TRBJ2-2; tentatively, D is TRBD2 (6 bases). This CDR3 is built from 15 residues. Germline CDR1 SGDLS, CDR2 YYNGEE. The germline V and J ends were trimmed by 3 bases and 7 bases, with 16 bases remaining between them. CDR3 protein: CASSGGTPRGGELFF. The DNA of the CDR3 is TGTGCCAGCAGCGGCGGGACTCCTAGAGGCGGGGAGCTGTTTTTT. The full variable domain, its missing parts supplied by reference TRBV9 and TRBJ2-2, is DSGVTQTPKHLITATGQRVTLRCSPRSGDLSVYWYQQSLDQGLQFLIQYYNGEERAKGNILERFSAQQFPDLHSELNLSSLELGDSALYFCASSGGTPRGGELFFGEGSRLTVL.

The CDR3 bases are TGCGCCAGCAGCGCCGGGACTAGCGGGAGTTACGAGCAGTACTTC. Translation: CASSAGTSGSYEQYF. The chain carries TRBV4-3 and TRBJ2-7, with 14 bases that match TRBD2. This CDR3 is 15 amino acids long. The junction had 4 bases not matched to a gene; V was cut back by 5 bases and J by 4 bases. Germline CDR1 and CDR2: LGHNA and YSLEER.

The CDR3 loop reads CASEGKNTGELFF. The CDR3 coding sequence is TGTGCCAGCGAGGGAAAGAACACCGGGGAGCTGTTTTTT. This rearrangement joins TRBV6-6 to TRBJ2-2; weak D call: TRBD2 (5 bases). Trimming removed 8 bases at V and 1 base at J, with 8 bases between. This CDR3 has 13 residues. The germline gives CDR1 MNHNY, CDR2 SVGAGI (reference sequence).

The chain joins TRBV2 to TRBJ2-7; D tentatively fits TRBD1 or TRBD2 (6 bases each). The CDR3 length is 15 residues. Germline-derived CDR1 and CDR2 are SNHLY and FYNNEI. Trimming stripped 0 bases from V and 6 bases from J, with 15 bases between. The CDR3 DNA is TGTGCCAGCAGTGAAGCGCGGTTAGGGGGGAGCGAGCAGTACTTC. Its translation: CASSEARLGGSEQYF.

Notes on this clone: Other DNA sequences in this sample translate to the same CDR3. The rearrangement links TRBV10-3 to TRBJ2-1; D call uncertain. This CDR3 is 13 amino acids long. From germline, CDR1 is ENHRY and CDR2 SYGVKD. The V end was cut by 4 bases, the J end by 4 bases, with 8 bases between. The CDR3 bases are TGTGCCATCAGTGGTGAGCAATACAATGAGCAGTTCTTC. Translation gives CAISGEQYNEQFF.

This sequence joins TRBV5-4 and TRBJ2-7, with TRBD2 identical over 10 bases. Germline V gene lookup returns CDR1 SGHNT and CDR2 YYREEE (reference sequence). The CDR3 runs to 16 residues. Trimming at V came to 0 bases and at J to 7 bases, leaving 10 bases not matched to a gene. The CDR3 loop is CASSLEAGGPVGEQYF. For the CDR3, the DNA is TGTGCCAGCAGCTTGGAAGCGGGAGGGCCAGTGGGGGAGCAGTACTTC.

The gene calls are TRBV7-2 and TRBJ2-3, with D possibly being TRBD2 (5 bases). V shed 5 bases and J shed 4 bases, with 22 bases lying between them. Germline CDR1 is SGHTA and CDR2 is FQGNSA. This CDR3 is built from 17 residues. The CDR3 loop reads CASSPRGRGSRADTQYF. The CDR3, as DNA: TGTGCCAGCAGCCCAAGAGGTCGAGGGAGTAGGGCAGATACGCAGTATTTT.

Turning to this clone: This specimen includes other DNA sequences encoding the same CDR3. The chain recombines TRBV5-1 with TRBJ2-7, with D maybe TRBD2 (5 bases). Germline CDR1 reads SGHRS; CDR2 reads YFSETQ. This CDR3 has 14 amino acids. V lost 3 bases and J 0 bases, leaving 10 bases between the germline ends. This chain's CDR3 is CASSSLAGSYEQYF. In DNA form, the CDR3 reads TGCGCCAGCAGCTCCCTCGCGGGCTCCTACGAGCAGTACTTC.

The chain couples TRBV29-1 to TRBJ1-2, with D unresolved. The V gene's germline CDR1 is SQVTM and CDR2 ANQGSEA. Trimming took off 4 bases at V and 8 bases at J, with 11 bases between the two ends. The CDR3 has 11 amino acids. This CDR3 is CSVVATTGYTF. In DNA, the CDR3 is TGCAGCGTTGTTGCGACAACCGGCTACACCTTC.

This clone is a singleton in its sample. This rearrangement joins TRBV14 to TRBJ2-7; D is uncertain. CDR3 length: 14 amino acids. V gave up 3 bases and J gave up 4 bases, with 13 bases separating them. Germline values: CDR1 SGHDN, CDR2 FVKESK. CDR3 amino acids: CASSHGGILYEQYF. The DNA for the CDR3 is TGTGCCAGCAGCCATGGTGGGATTTTGTACGAGCAGTACTTC.